This is a list of T cell receptor beta chains from one sample in a study of T cells after yellow fever vaccination. TCRdb recomputed calls from the 5' RACE reads with MiXCR, one row per CDR3 protein. The sample records approximately 90,000 distinct CDR3 sequences, roughly 5.8% being singletons. The source was CD8+ T cells sorted from PBMCs, collected 10 days after the yellow fever booster vaccination. These receptors all stem from a man between 18 and 29 years old who received the YFV17D yellow fever vaccine. CDR3s include the opening cysteine and the closing phenylalanine or tryptophan. A D gene is named only where the DNA matches it firmly. Clone size, where shown, is once, few, many, or a class for clones that have expanded.

J: TRBJ2-5; D: -; size: -; V: TRBV7-9; CDR3: CASSPSLGGQETQYF; DNA: TGTGCCAGCAGTCCCTCCCTGGGGGGCCAAGAGACCCAGTACTTC
J: TRBJ2-2; D: -; size: many; V: TRBV27; CDR3: CASSSSPGPNTGELFF; DNA: TGTGCCAGCAGTTCCTCCCCCGGGCCGAACACCGGGGAGCTGTTTTTT
J: TRBJ2-7; D: -; size: few; V: TRBV11-1; CDR3: CASGESPLYEQYF; DNA: TGTGCCAGCGGCGAGTCACCTCTCTACGAGCAGTACTTC
J: TRBJ2-5; D: -; size: few; V: TRBV5-1; CDR3: CASSLIGQQETQYF; DNA: TGCGCCAGCAGCTTGATCGGACAGCAAGAGACCCAGTACTTC
J: TRBJ1-5; D: -; size: medium-sized; V: TRBV5-1; CDR3: CASSFTGSSNQPQHF; DNA: TGCGCCAGCAGCTTTACAGGCTCGAGCAATCAGCCCCAGCATTTT
J: TRBJ1-5; D: -; size: few; V: TRBV6-1; CDR3: CATDGTLKGGNQPQHF; DNA: TGTGCCACCGACGGGACCCTCAAAGGCGGCAATCAGCCCCAGCATTTT
J: TRBJ2-1; D: TRBD2; size: few; V: TRBV23-1; CDR3: CASNHPLAGFPRSSYNEQFF; DNA: TGCGCCAGCAATCATCCACTAGCGGGGTTTCCTAGGAGCTCCTACAATGAGCAGTTCTTC
J: TRBJ2-5; D: TRBD2; size: -; V: TRBV2; CDR3: CASRPTSGGPKETQYF; DNA: TGTGCCAGCAGACCGACTAGCGGGGGGCCGAAAGAGACCCAGTACTTC
J: TRBJ1-2; D: -; size: -; V: TRBV6-5; CDR3: CASSYSSNLPNYGYTF; DNA: TGTGCCAGCAGTTACTCGAGTAACCTTCCTAACTATGGCTACACCTTC
J: TRBJ2-1; D: TRBD2; size: -; V: TRBV6-2/TRBV6-3; CDR3: CASSYPTSGGYNEQFF; DNA: TGTGCCAGCAGTTACCCGACTAGCGGGGGATACAATGAGCAGTTCTTC
J: TRBJ2-1; D: -; size: -; V: TRBV7-2; CDR3: CASNRDYNEQFF; DNA: TGTGCCAGCAACAGGGACTACAATGAGCAGTTCTTC
J: TRBJ1-1; D: -; size: many; V: TRBV4-1; CDR3: CASSQDLGGGTEAFF; DNA: TGCGCCAGCAGCCAAGATTTGGGGGGAGGCACTGAAGCTTTCTTT
J: TRBJ1-2; D: TRBD1; size: -; V: TRBV27; CDR3: CASSSGQGAITGYTF; DNA: TGTGCCAGCAGTTCCGGACAGGGGGCAATTACTGGCTACACCTTC
J: TRBJ2-3; D: TRBD2; size: -; V: TRBV7-6; CDR3: CASSSPFKRGDEKYF; DNA: TGTGCCAGCAGCTCCCCTTTCAAGCGGGGGGATGAAAAGTATTTT
J: TRBJ2-7; D: -; size: -; V: TRBV7-8; CDR3: CASSPTEGLSSYEQYF; DNA: TGTGCCAGCAGTCCCACCGAGGGACTGAGCTCCTACGAGCAGTACTTC
J: TRBJ2-5; D: -; size: few; V: TRBV29-1; CDR3: CSVEGGRPPGETQYF; DNA: TGCAGCGTTGAAGGCGGACGACCCCCCGGTGAGACCCAGTACTTC
J: TRBJ2-1; D: -; size: few; V: TRBV4-3; CDR3: CASSPQGGNEQFF; DNA: TGCGCCAGCAGCCCGCAGGGGGGCAATGAGCAGTTCTTC
J: TRBJ1-4; D: -; size: -; V: TRBV9; CDR3: CASSPRRGQEKLFF; DNA: TGTGCCAGCAGCCCTCGCCGGGGGCAGGAAAAACTGTTTTTT
J: TRBJ1-1; D: -; size: -; V: TRBV29-1; CDR3: CSVIWISNTEAFF; DNA: TGCAGCGTTATATGGATCAGCAACACTGAAGCTTTCTTT
J: TRBJ2-1; D: -; size: few; V: TRBV19; CDR3: CASSIPPQGQFF; DNA: TGTGCCAGTAGTATTCCCCCCCAGGGGCAGTTCTTC
J: TRBJ2-7; D: TRBD1; size: -; V: TRBV11-2; CDR3: CASSLGGPGQGTYEQYF; DNA: TGTGCCAGCAGCTTAGGGGGACCGGGACAGGGCACCTACGAGCAGTACTTC
J: TRBJ2-3; D: TRBD2; size: few; V: TRBV29-1; CDR3: CSVEEGSGGAIDTQYF; DNA: TGCAGCGTTGAAGAGGGTAGCGGGGGGGCCATAGATACGCAGTATTTT
J: TRBJ2-2; D: -; size: few; V: TRBV12-3/TRBV12-4; CDR3: CAISEGGLGELFF; DNA: TGTGCCATATCGGAGGGGGGTTTAGGGGAGCTGTTTTTT
J: TRBJ1-1; D: TRBD1; size: -; V: TRBV2; CDR3: CASRPPDRGNTEAFF; DNA: TGTGCCAGCAGACCGCCGGACAGGGGGAACACTGAAGCTTTCTTT
J: TRBJ2-5; D: -; size: many; V: TRBV20-1; CDR3: CSARTRAETQYF; DNA: TGCAGTGCTAGGACCAGAGCGGAGACCCAGTACTTC
J: TRBJ1-2; D: -; size: once; V: TRBV20-1; CDR3: CSASSYGYTF; DNA: TGCAGTGCTAGTAGCTATGGCTACACCTTC
J: TRBJ2-2; D: -; size: many; V: TRBV12-3/TRBV12-4; CDR3: CASTSSGELFF; DNA: TGTGCCAGCACCTCTTCCGGGGAGCTGTTTTTT
J: TRBJ2-4; D: -; size: many; V: TRBV12-3/TRBV12-4; CDR3: CASSFVGEENIQYF; DNA: TGTGCCAGCAGTTTCGTCGGGGAGGAAAACATTCAGTACTTC
J: TRBJ2-7; D: -; size: many; V: TRBV6-5; CDR3: CASSYSLGSEQYF; DNA: TGTGCCAGCAGTTACTCCCTCGGGTCCGAGCAGTACTTC
J: TRBJ2-5; D: -; size: -; V: TRBV14; CDR3: CASSQVPGETQYF; DNA: TGTGCCAGCAGCCAGGTCCCAGGGGAGACCCAGTACTTC
J: TRBJ2-2; D: TRBD1; size: -; V: TRBV7-9; CDR3: CASSPRRPGQGWAGELFF; DNA: TGTGCCAGCAGCCCACGCAGACCGGGACAGGGGTGGGCCGGGGAGCTGTTTTTT
J: TRBJ2-7; D: -; size: many; V: TRBV20-1; CDR3: CSPRDRFSYEQYF; DNA: TGCAGTCCGCGGGACCGCTTCTCCTACGAGCAGTACTTC
J: TRBJ2-5; D: -; size: medium-sized; V: TRBV9; CDR3: CASSVAGVEETQYF; DNA: TGTGCCAGCAGCGTAGCGGGGGTTGAAGAGACCCAGTACTTC
J: TRBJ2-3; D: -; size: -; V: TRBV29-1; CDR3: CSTRSGNFGDTQYF; DNA: TGCAGCACCCGGTCGGGTAATTTTGGGGATACGCAGTATTTT
J: TRBJ1-4; D: -; size: -; V: TRBV7-2; CDR3: CASSVTGMGNEKLFF; DNA: TGTGCCAGCAGCGTTACAGGGATGGGAAATGAAAAACTGTTTTTT
J: TRBJ2-7; D: -; size: -; V: TRBV10-3; CDR3: CAISESVGLLNYEQYF; DNA: TGTGCCATCAGTGAGTCAGTAGGACTACTCAACTACGAGCAGTACTTC
J: TRBJ2-2; D: -; size: -; V: TRBV5-1; CDR3: CASSSTGFWTNTGELFF; DNA: TGCGCCAGCAGCTCAACAGGGTTTTGGACGAACACCGGGGAGCTGTTTTTT
J: TRBJ1-4; D: TRBD1; size: few; V: TRBV7-9; CDR3: CASSFRGESSIEKLFF; DNA: TGTGCCAGCTCCTTCAGGGGGGAATCTAGTATCGAGAAACTGTTTTTT
J: TRBJ2-1; D: TRBD2; size: -; V: TRBV19; CDR3: CASSGKAGAYNEQFF; DNA: TGTGCCAGTAGCGGAAAAGCGGGGGCCTACAATGAGCAGTTCTTC
J: TRBJ2-4; D: -; size: many; V: TRBV25-1; CDR3: CASRRAAKVYF; DNA: TGTGCCAGCAGAAGGGCCGCAAAAGTCTACTTC
J: TRBJ2-3; D: -; size: few; V: TRBV12-3/TRBV12-4; CDR3: CASSVPGTLSTDTQYF; DNA: TGTGCCAGCAGTGTACCCGGGACACTCTCCACAGATACGCAGTATTTT
J: TRBJ2-5; D: TRBD1; size: -; V: TRBV7-8; CDR3: CASRQGQTQETQYF; DNA: TGTGCCAGCAGGCAGGGACAGACCCAAGAGACCCAGTACTTC
J: TRBJ1-1; D: -; size: -; V: TRBV11-2; CDR3: CASSLVEGRTEAFF; DNA: TGTGCCAGCAGCTTAGTGGAGGGACGCACTGAAGCTTTCTTT
J: TRBJ1-5; D: -; size: -; V: TRBV15; CDR3: CATSSRVSNQPQHF; DNA: TGTGCCACCAGCAGTAGGGTGAGCAATCAGCCCCAGCATTTT
J: TRBJ1-2; D: -; size: many; V: TRBV20-1; CDR3: CSAVDGRQGHYGYTF; DNA: TGCAGTGCTGTGGACGGACGGCAGGGACACTATGGCTACACCTTC
J: TRBJ2-5; D: -; size: few; V: TRBV4-3; CDR3: CASSQGGPGETQYF; DNA: TGCGCCAGCAGCCAAGGGGGGCCCGGAGAGACCCAGTACTTC
J: TRBJ1-5; D: -; size: -; V: TRBV7-2; CDR3: CASSLPGDQPQHF; DNA: TGTGCCAGCAGCTTACCTGGGGATCAGCCCCAGCATTTT
J: TRBJ1-2; D: TRBD1; size: -; V: TRBV27; CDR3: CASSFSTGKNYGYTF; DNA: TGTGCCAGCAGTTTCTCGACAGGGAAAAACTATGGCTACACCTTC
J: TRBJ2-1; D: TRBD2; size: -; V: TRBV6-5; CDR3: CASRLAGDYNEQFF; DNA: TGTGCCAGCAGGCTAGCGGGGGATTACAATGAGCAGTTCTTC
J: TRBJ2-1; D: TRBD1; size: -; V: TRBV24-1; CDR3: CATSDSRGPNEQFF; DNA: TGTGCCACCAGTGATAGTAGGGGGCCCAATGAGCAGTTCTTC
J: TRBJ2-2; D: -; size: -; V: TRBV7-2; CDR3: CASSPDGNTGELFF; DNA: TGTGCCAGCAGCCCCGACGGGAACACCGGGGAGCTGTTTTTT
J: TRBJ2-1; D: -; size: -; V: TRBV19; CDR3: CASSIGLSAGIEQFF; DNA: TGTGCCAGTAGTATTGGTCTGTCCGCGGGAATTGAGCAGTTCTTC
J: TRBJ2-1; D: -; size: many; V: TRBV7-8; CDR3: CASSSVGFNEQFF; DNA: TGTGCCAGCAGCTCCGTGGGCTTTAATGAGCAGTTCTTC
J: TRBJ2-3; D: -; size: -; V: TRBV15; CDR3: CATSRDRLTDTQYF; DNA: TGTGCCACCAGCAGAGACAGGCTCACAGATACGCAGTATTTT
J: TRBJ2-7; D: -; size: many; V: TRBV6-2/TRBV6-3; CDR3: CASGHVAYEQYF; DNA: TGTGCCAGCGGTCACGTAGCCTACGAGCAGTACTTC
J: TRBJ2-1; D: -; size: many; V: TRBV11-2; CDR3: CASSHEGRSGVQFF; DNA: TGTGCCAGCAGCCACGAAGGGCGGAGTGGCGTGCAGTTCTTC
J: TRBJ2-7; D: -; size: -; V: TRBV4-3; CDR3: CASSQDRWDSYEQYF; DNA: TGCGCCAGCAGCCAAGATCGGTGGGACTCCTACGAGCAGTACTTC
J: TRBJ2-5; D: TRBD1; size: few; V: TRBV6-6; CDR3: CASSLLQGAQETQYF; DNA: TGTGCCAGCAGTCTCCTACAGGGGGCCCAAGAGACCCAGTACTTC
J: TRBJ2-3; D: TRBD1; size: many; V: TRBV5-8; CDR3: CASSQLRDSATDTQYF; DNA: TGTGCCAGCAGCCAACTCCGGGACAGCGCCACAGATACGCAGTATTTT
J: TRBJ1-2; D: -; size: -; V: TRBV14; CDR3: CASSPGGARGGYGYTF; DNA: TGTGCCAGCAGCCCGGGGGGTGCCCGAGGGGGCTATGGCTACACCTTC